The 29 T cell receptor beta chains listed next were all sequenced from one sample in a study of patients and donors after allogeneic stem cell transplantation. Each CDR3 protein gets one entry after TCRdb re-called the RT-PCR reads with MiXCR. This sample has fewer than 500,000 distinct CDR3 sequences, with more than 15% found just once. The sequencing input was blood, either unsorted or a sorted T cell fraction (not recorded which). The receptors derive from a human donor who was either an allogeneic HSCT recipient or a stem cell or donor lymphocyte infusion donor (not recorded which). It is not recorded whose cells these are; they may come from a transplant donor.

J is TRBJ1-1 and V is TRBV30; D is perhaps TRBD1 (5 bases). CDR3 length equals 12 residues. V gave up 8 bases and J gave up 5 bases, with 15 bases separating them. Germline CDR1 GTSNPN, CDR2 SVGIG (reference sequence). The CDR3 nucleotides are TGTGCCCTGACCCAGGGTGGAACTGAAGCTTTCTTT. Translating gives CALTQGGTEAFF. Drawing the rest from reference TRBV30 and TRBJ1-1, the complete variable domain is SQTIHQWPATLVQPVGSPLSLECTVEGTSNPNLYWYRQAAGRGLQLLFYSVGIGQISSEVPQNLSASRPQDRQFILSSKKLLLSDSGFYLCALTQGGTEAFFGQGTRLTVV.

This clonotype was observed a handful of times. This chain links TRBV27 with TRBJ2-7; 12 nucleotides match TRBD1. With V trimmed by 3 bases and J by 6 bases, 6 bases remained unmatched. Germline-derived CDR1 and CDR2 are MNHEY and SMNVEV (reference sequence). The CDR3 is 15 residues long. CDR3 sequence reads: CASSFTGTGGREQYF. The CDR3 nucleotides are TGTGCCAGCAGTTTCACCGGGACAGGGGGCCGCGAGCAGTACTTC.

This clonotype has just a few counts. This chain links TRBV29-1 with TRBJ2-3, with D perhaps being TRBD1 or TRBD2 (5 bases each). The CDR3 is 16 amino acids. The ends were cut back, 7 bases at V and 3 bases at J, with 23 bases in the middle. Germline V CDR1 and CDR2: SQVTM, ANQGSEA. CDR3 loop: CSAALGTRPNTDTQYF. CDR3 sequence (DNA): TGCAGCGCTGCTTTGGGGACCCGACCTAATACAGATACGCAGTATTTT.

This clonotype was seen a few times. The chain carries TRBV20-1 and TRBJ2-7; the match to TRBD1 covers 7 bases. The CDR3 has 11 residues. Germline-derived CDR1 and CDR2 are DFQATT and SNEGSKA (reference sequence). The V and J ends lost 8 bases and 9 bases, in that order; junction bases with no gene match: 10. Here the CDR3 reads CSTNIGGGQYF. The CDR3 DNA reads as TGCAGTACCAATATAGGGGGCGGGCAGTACTTC.

V gene TRBV4-1 combines with J gene TRBJ1-2, with 7 bases lining up with TRBD1. Germline assignment: CDR1 MGHRA and CDR2 YSYEKL. J was trimmed by 8 bases and V by 4 bases; bases with no gene match: 10. The CDR3 consists of 14 residues. The CDR3 nucleotides read TGCGCCAGCAGCCCTAGACAGGGATCTTCGGGCTACACCTTC. Translated: CASSPRQGSSGYTF.

The chain employs TRBV29-1 and TRBJ1-1; 8 positions agree with TRBD1. Germline trimming cut 5 bases from V and 3 bases from J; bases unmatched to any gene: 5. This CDR3 contains 13 residues. The germline V gene encodes CDR1 SQVTM and CDR2 ANQGSEA. CDR3 nucleotide sequence: TGCAGCGTTAATCAGGGGGCACACACTGAAGCTTTCTTT. Its protein is CSVNQGAHTEAFF.

This clonotype appeared a few times. The rearrangement links TRBV5-1 to TRBJ1-4, with 8 bases identical to TRBD1. Looked up from germline, CDR1 is SGHRS and CDR2 is YFSETQ. Germline trimming cut 5 bases from V and 4 bases from J; bases unmatched to any gene: 4. The CDR3 consists of 14 residues. The CDR3 loop is CASSSGQDNEKLFF. The CDR3 DNA follows: TGCGCCAGCAGTTCGGGACAGGATAATGAAAAACTGTTTTTT.

Ten or more counts support this clonotype. The chain couples TRBV15 to TRBJ2-2; D ambiguous. Between the trimmed V and J ends, which lost 5 bases and 8 bases, there was a span of 6 bases. This CDR3 has 11 residues. The germline V gene encodes CDR1 LNHNV and CDR2 YYDKDF (reference sequence). The CDR3 coding sequence is TGTGCCACCAGCTACTTTGGGGAGCTGTTTTTT. Translated, it gives CATSYFGELFF.

The CDR3 coding sequence is TGCGCCAGCAGCCAAGATTTGATTGGCAAGGGGCAGCATTTT. Translation: CASSQDLIGKGQHF. The genes are TRBV4-3 and TRBJ1-5, with D possibly TRBD1 on 5 matching bases. The CDR3 is 14 residues long. Between the trimmed V and J ends, which lost 0 bases and 13 bases, there was a span of 16 bases. Per the germline V gene, CDR1 is LGHNA and CDR2 is YSLEER.

This chain joins TRBV19 and TRBJ2-1; D is uncertain. Trimming pared 2 bases from V and 0 bases from J, leaving 8 bases between. This CDR3 has 15 residues. Germline CDR1 is LNHDA and CDR2 is SQIVND (reference sequence). CDR3 residues: CASSILGISYNEQFF. CDR3 nucleotides: TGTGCCAGTAGTATACTGGGAATCTCCTACAATGAGCAGTTCTTC.

This chain uses TRBV20-1 with TRBJ2-1; TRBD2 agrees at 7 bases. Germline loops: CDR1 DFQATT, CDR2 SNEGSKA (reference sequence). There are 14 residues in the CDR3. Trimming at V came to 6 bases and at J to 2 bases, leaving 7 bases not matched to a gene. This chain's CDR3 is CSAVLAVTYNEQFF. CDR3 DNA sequence: TGCAGTGCGGTCCTAGCGGTCACCTACAATGAGCAGTTCTTC.

In this sample, this clonotype turned up a few times. The chain recombines TRBV19 with TRBJ1-1; 8 bases are a match to TRBD1. The V gene end was trimmed by 7 bases and the J gene end by 1 base; junction bases not matched to a gene: 14. The CDR3 is made up of 17 amino acids. Germline V gene sequence: CDR1 LNHDA, CDR2 SQIVND (reference sequence). The CDR3 DNA reads as TGTGCCAGTACCTTCACTCCGGACAGGGTCTGGAACACTGAAGCTTTCTTT. It translates to CASTFTPDRVWNTEAFF.

This clonotype was counted ten times or more. V and J are TRBV24-1 and TRBJ2-1, with no clear D. Germline values: CDR1 KGHDR, CDR2 SFDVKD. Trimming removed 0 bases from V and 0 bases from J, with 8 bases in between. The CDR3 loop spans 16 amino acids. The DNA of the CDR3 is TGTGCCACCAGTGATTTGGGCAGTAGCTCCTACAATGAGCAGTTCTTC. Amino acid sequence: CATSDLGSSSYNEQFF.

The chain links TRBV28 to TRBJ2-1; 10 positions agree with TRBD2. CDR3 length: 15 amino acids. The ends lost 6 bases at V and 8 bases at J; junction bases unmatched: 10. Germline V gene data show CDR1 as MDHEN and CDR2 as SYDVKM. CDR3 in DNA: TGTGCCAGCAGCCCGCAGCGGGGGGGTACCGATGAGCAGTTCTTC. Its protein product is CASSPQRGGTDEQFF.

This clonotype turned up a few times. The rearrangement links TRBV12-3 or TRBV12-4 to TRBJ2-2, with D tentatively TRBD1 or TRBD2 (6 bases each). V lost 3 bases and J 3 bases, leaving 14 bases between the germline ends. The CDR3 extends over 16 amino acids. Written as DNA, the CDR3 is TGTGCCAGCAGTTTTTTTAGGGGGGTGTACACCGGGGAGCTGTTTTTT. The encoded protein is CASSFFRGVYTGELFF.

This clonotype occurred a few times. The rearrangement uses TRBV27 and TRBJ2-7; D is possibly TRBD1 or TRBD2 (5 bases each). V dropped 2 bases and J dropped 5 bases, with 13 bases sitting between them. This CDR3 spans 14 amino acids. Germline lookup yields CDR1 MNHEY and CDR2 SMNVEV (reference sequence). CDR3 nucleotide sequence: TGTGCCAGCAGTTTAGTCGGGGCTTTGAACGAGCAGTACTTC. Amino acid sequence: CASSLVGALNEQYF.

This chain joins TRBV3-1 and TRBJ1-2; 7 nucleotides agree with TRBD1. Per the germline V gene, CDR1 is LGHDT and CDR2 is YNNKEL (reference sequence). This CDR3 comprises 18 residues. V shed 4 bases, J shed 3 bases, and the junction held 17 bases outside the gene matches. CDR3 region: CASSRWDWRQGGDYGYTF. The CDR3 DNA sequence: TGTGCCAGCAGCCGATGGGACTGGCGACAGGGTGGAGACTATGGCTACACCTTC.

V usage is TRBV30 and J usage is TRBJ2-5; D might be TRBD2 (6 bases). Per germline, CDR1 GTSNPN and CDR2 SVGIG (reference sequence). Trimming stripped 2 bases from V and 4 bases from J, with 20 bases between. The CDR3 spans 16 residues. CDR3 nucleotides: TGTGCCTGGAGTCACCTCGGAAGGGTCGGGGGAGAGACCCAGTACTTC. Its protein product is CAWSHLGRVGGETQYF. Together with reference TRBV30 and TRBJ2-5, the CDR3 gives the full variable domain: SQTIHQWPATLVQPVGSPLSLECTVEGTSNPNLYWYRQAAGRGLQLLFYSVGIGQISSEVPQNLSASRPQDRQFILSSKKLLLSDSGFYLCAWSHLGRVGGETQYFGPGTRLLVL.

The DNA for the CDR3 is TGTGCCAGCAGTCCCCGCGCGTGGGGCTCTGGAAACACCATATATTTT. The encoded protein is CASSPRAWGSGNTIYF. J is TRBJ1-3 and V is TRBV12-3 or TRBV12-4; D is unresolved. Trimming left V 5 bases short and J 0 bases short, with 14 bases between. The CDR3 spans 16 residues.

This clonotype was observed a handful of times. Mismatch with germline at one junction end may stem from a read error. This chain joins TRBV14 and TRBJ2-1; tentatively, D is TRBD1 (7 bases). CDR1 is SGHDN and CDR2 is FVKESK in the germline V gene. This CDR3 comprises 14 residues. CDR3 nucleotide sequence: TGTGCCAGCAACCAAGTCAGGGGGGCCGGAGAGCAGTTCTTC. Translation gives CASNQVRGAGEQFF. Combining the CDR3 with reference TRBV14 and TRBJ2-1 gives the whole variable domain EAGVTQFPSHSVIEKGQTVTLRCDPISGHDNLYWYRRVMGKEIKFLLHFVKESKQDESGMPNNRFLAERTGGTYSTLKVQPAELEDSGVYFCASNQVRGAGEQFFGPGTRLTVL.

CDR3 DNA: TGTGCCTGGAGTCTACGGGGGTACACCGGGGAGCTGTTTTTT. Translated: CAWSLRGYTGELFF. The V call is TRBV30, the J call TRBJ2-2; weak D call: TRBD2 (6 bases). This CDR3 is built from 14 residues. Germline V lookup: CDR1 GTSNPN, CDR2 SVGIG (reference sequence). V lost 2 bases and J lost 3, with 10 bases in between. Variable domain in full (rest from reference TRBV30 and TRBJ2-2): SQTIHQWPATLVQPVGSPLSLECTVEGTSNPNLYWYRQAAGRGLQLLFYSVGIGQISSEVPQNLSASRPQDRQFILSSKKLLLSDSGFYLCAWSLRGYTGELFFGEGSRLTVL.

About this clonotype itself: A much bigger clone sits one base away, suggesting this may be a read error. The CDR3 DNA sequence: TGCGCCAGCAGCCAAGTGTTGGGTTGGGGGAATCAGCCCCACCATTTT. It specifies CASSQVLGWGNQPHHF. The rearrangement uses TRBV4-1 and TRBJ1-5; D possibly corresponds to TRBD1 (5 bases). Germline assignment: CDR1 MGHRA and CDR2 YSYEKL. This CDR3 spans 16 amino acids.

This clonotype was counted only a few times. V is TRBV20-1 and J is TRBJ2-5, with 7 bases fitting TRBD2. The V gene's germline CDR1 is DFQATT and CDR2 SNEGSKA (reference sequence). V shed 6 bases, J shed 4 bases, and the junction held 8 bases outside the gene matches. This CDR3 comprises 13 residues. The CDR3, as DNA: TGCAGTGCCATAACCCCGGGAGGAGAGACCCAGTACTTC. Its translation is CSAITPGGETQYF.

V gene TRBV5-5 combines with J gene TRBJ1-2; possibly TRBD1 for D (5 bases). Trimming pared 2 bases from V and 4 bases from J, leaving 15 bases between. This CDR3 region has 15 residues. Germline assignment: CDR1 SGHKS and CDR2 YYEKEE (reference sequence). The CDR3: CASSFSSGQSYGYTF. The CDR3 nucleotides are TGTGCCAGCAGCTTTTCCAGTGGACAAAGCTATGGCTACACCTTC. Together with reference TRBV5-5 and TRBJ1-2, the CDR3 gives the full variable domain: DAGVTQSPTHLIKTRGQQVTLRCSPISGHKSVSWYQQVLGQGPQFIFQYYEKEERGRGNFPDRFSARQFPNYSSELNVNALLLGDSALYLCASSFSSGQSYGYTFGSGTRLTVV.

This clonotype turned up a few times. The V gene is TRBV4-2, the J gene TRBJ1-4; D gene ambiguous. Germline V gene lookup returns CDR1 LGHNA and CDR2 YNFKEQ. The CDR3 is 15 amino acids. V was trimmed by 3 bases and J by 2 bases, leaving 10 bases between them. The chain's CDR3 is CASSQVGVTNEKLFF. The CDR3, as DNA: TGTGCCAGCAGCCAGGTCGGGGTTACTAATGAAAAACTGTTTTTT.

This clonotype was seen only a few times. The V gene is TRBV29-1, the J gene TRBJ1-1; D ambiguous. The CDR3 extends over 12 amino acids. V was pared by 4 bases and J by 5 bases, with 11 bases between. Germline lookup yields CDR1 SQVTM and CDR2 ANQGSEA. The CDR3 spells CSVVSGRTEAFF. CDR3 coding DNA: TGCAGCGTTGTATCGGGCAGGACTGAAGCTTTCTTT.

The chain is built from TRBV9 and TRBJ1-2; D call uncertain. Trimming cost V 6 bases and J 1 base, with 22 bases left between them. Germline CDR1 reads SGDLS; CDR2 reads YYNGEE. The CDR3 extends over 17 amino acids. The CDR3 region is CASTERAVVNFNYGYTF. CDR3 bases: TGTGCCAGCACCGAGCGGGCAGTCGTCAACTTTAACTATGGCTACACCTTC.

The table lists this clonotype with a few counts. The V and J genes are TRBV20-1 and TRBJ2-7, with 14 positions matching TRBD2. CDR1 is DFQATT, CDR2 SNEGSKA, per germline (reference sequence). This CDR3 region has 16 residues. V lost 6 bases to trimming and J lost 1 base; unmatched junction nucleotides: 8. CDR3 sequence reads: CSASGLAGGPSYEQYF. CDR3 DNA: TGCAGTGCGAGCGGACTAGCGGGGGGACCATCCTACGAGCAGTACTTC.

In this sample, this clonotype turned up many times. The rearrangement uses TRBV4-1 and TRBJ2-1, with D possibly called TRBD1 or TRBD2 (5 bases each). The CDR3 has 12 amino acids. Germline values: CDR1 MGHRA, CDR2 YSYEKL. V was clipped by 4 bases and J by 7 bases, with 8 bases between them. The CDR3 nucleotides read TGCGCCAGCAGCCCCTGGGGGAATGAGCAGTTCTTC. It codes for CASSPWGNEQFF.